One and the same sample provided the 26 T cell receptor beta chains below, sequenced in a study of cytomegalovirus exposure and HLA in healthy donors. The PCR used 60 Vbeta and 13 Jbeta primers. The assay was immunoSEQ multiplex PCR, and TCRdb's table has in-frame clones only and misses some. The sample yields 150,000 to 200,000 clones, around nine tenths seen once. Material for sequencing was PBMCs. The receptors come from a woman aged 18-35 years in good health and CMV-seronegative.

This chain joins TRBV30 and TRBJ1-2, with 10 nucleotides matching TRBD1. CDR1 GTSNPN and CDR2 SVGIG come from the germline V gene (reference sequence). There are 13 residues in the CDR3. V shed 3 bases and J 3 bases; nucleotides not matched to a gene: 1. The CDR3 protein is CAWRGTGDYGYTF. CDR3 sequence (DNA): TGTGCCTGGAGGGGGACAGGGGACTATGGCTACACCTTC.

This rearrangement joins TRBV11-3 to TRBJ2-2, with TRBD1 identical over 7 bases. Germline assignment: CDR1 SGHNT and CDR2 YENEEA. This CDR3 has 16 amino acids. V gave up 1 base and J gave up 9 bases; unmatched junction bases: 11. The CDR3 region is CASSLGLGTVNRELFF. CDR3 DNA: TGTGCCAGCAGCTTAGGGTTAGGGACAGTGAATCGGGAGCTGTTTTTT.

The chain recombines TRBV6-5 with TRBJ2-5, with 8 bases fitting TRBD1. This CDR3 contains 12 residues. In germline, CDR1 is MNHEY, CDR2 SVGAGI. Trimming took 5 bases from V and 4 from J; bases not matched to a gene: 0. The CDR3 nucleotides read TGTGCCAGCAGTGACAGGGGAGAGACCCAGTACTTC. It encodes CASSDRGETQYF.

The genes are TRBV5-8 and TRBJ1-1; tentatively, D is TRBD1 (6 bases). Trimming shortened V by 1 base and J by 2 bases, and 9 bases separated the two germline ends. CDR1 and CDR2 (germline): SGHTS, YDEGEE. This CDR3 region has 14 residues. The CDR3 DNA is TGTGCCAGCAGCTTGCTAGGGACAAACACTGAAGCTTTCTTT. Protein product: CASSLLGTNTEAFF.

On this clone itself: Other DNA sequences in the same sample also yield this CDR3. J is TRBJ2-7 and V is TRBV19, with D perhaps matching TRBD1 (5 bases). Germline CDR1 and CDR2: LNHDA and SQIVND (reference sequence). V was trimmed by 3 bases and J by 1 base, leaving 7 bases between them. This CDR3 has 13 amino acids. This CDR3 is CASSIGQSYEQYF. In DNA form, the CDR3 reads TGTGCCAGTAGTATTGGACAATCCTACGAGCAGTACTTC.

The chain couples TRBV27 to TRBJ1-3; no reliable D call. CDR3 size: 13 residues. Germline V gene data show CDR1 as MNHEY and CDR2 as SMNVEV (reference sequence). Trimming pared 5 bases from V and 0 bases from J, leaving 5 bases between. The CDR3 is CASSRSSGNTIYF. CDR3 DNA: TGTGCCAGCAGTCGGAGCTCTGGAAACACCATATATTTT.

The chain combines TRBV4-1 with TRBJ2-2, with D possibly TRBD1 on 5 matching bases. V lost 4 bases and J lost 0, with 12 bases in between. The CDR3 totals 16 residues. Germline V gene lookup returns CDR1 MGHRA and CDR2 YSYEKL. Written as DNA, the CDR3 is TGCGCCAGCAGCCTCAGGGTGTCGGCGAACACCGGGGAGCTGTTTTTT. Its translation: CASSLRVSANTGELFF.

The rearrangement joins TRBV6-1 to TRBJ2-7; a weak D match, TRBD1 (5 bases). Germline V lookup: CDR1 MNHNS, CDR2 SASEGT. This CDR3 comprises 13 residues. V was cut by 6 bases and J by 5 bases, with 14 bases left in between. The DNA for the CDR3 is TGTGCCAGCAGAATCCAGGGTTTCCACGAGCAGTACTTC. Translating gives CASRIQGFHEQYF.

The chain carries TRBV11-2 and TRBJ2-7, with 7 bases identical to TRBD1. V was clipped by 5 bases and J by 5 bases; unmatched bases: 21. The V gene's germline CDR1 is SGHAT and CDR2 FQNNGV. The CDR3 is 18 residues long. The CDR3 coding sequence is TGTGCCAGCAGCCCCGGAAGGTTAAAAGGGACAGACTGGGACGAGCAGTACTTC. Its translation is CASSPGRLKGTDWDEQYF.

The chain carries TRBV7-9 and TRBJ1-2, with D hard to call. Deletions cut 5 bases from V and 5 bases from J, with 12 bases between. The germline V gene encodes CDR1 SEHNR and CDR2 FQNEAQ (reference sequence). The CDR3 runs 13 residues. For the CDR3, the DNA is TGTGCCAGCAGCGATCTTCTGAGTTATGGCTACACCTTC. Translated: CASSDLLSYGYTF.

The chain carries TRBV5-4 and TRBJ2-3; possibly TRBD2 for D (5 bases). Germline V lookup: CDR1 SGHNT, CDR2 YYREEE (reference sequence). The ends were cut back, 1 base at V and 2 bases at J, with 11 bases in the middle. This CDR3 comprises 15 residues. CDR3 loop: CASSLKTTFTDTQYF. The CDR3, as DNA: TGTGCCAGCAGCTTGAAGACTACCTTCACAGATACGCAGTATTTT.

The CDR3 nucleotides read TGTGCCATCAGTGAAACGGACATTGGAAACACCATATATTTT. As protein: CAISETDIGNTIYF. The chain links TRBV10-3 to TRBJ1-3, with a tentative D call TRBD1 (5 bases). Germline lookup yields CDR1 ENHRY and CDR2 SYGVKD. The germline V and J ends were trimmed by 3 bases and 3 bases, with 9 bases remaining between them. The CDR3 length is 14 residues.

The chain is built from TRBV6-6 and TRBJ2-7, with D perhaps TRBD1 (6 bases). The CDR3 is 14 amino acids. The V end was cut by 0 bases, the J end by 4 bases, with 10 bases between. Germline V gives CDR1 MNHNY, CDR2 SVGAGI (reference sequence). For the CDR3, the DNA is TGTGCCAGCAGTTACTCGATGGACAGTTACGAGCAGTACTTC. Translating gives CASSYSMDSYEQYF.

The chain has TRBV19 and TRBJ1-1, with D possibly being TRBD1 (6 bases). Deletions cut 1 base from V and 4 bases from J, with 10 bases between. Germline loops: CDR1 LNHDA, CDR2 SQIVND (reference sequence). The CDR3 has 14 residues. This CDR3 is CASSIAGVITEAFF. The CDR3 nucleotides are TGTGCCAGTAGTATAGCAGGGGTGATCACTGAAGCTTTCTTT.

V is TRBV28 and J is TRBJ2-1; 9 nucleotides line up with TRBD2. Trimming took 7 bases from V and 16 from J; bases not matched to a gene: 8. The CDR3 is made up of 11 amino acids. Germline V CDR1 and CDR2: MDHEN, SYDVKM. The CDR3 DNA is TGTGCCAGCAAAGGAGGGACTAGCATTTTCTTC. Residues: CASKGGTSIFF.

The chain combines TRBV10-3 with TRBJ1-6; the D is unclear. Germline V CDR1 and CDR2: ENHRY, SYGVKD. The CDR3 covers 15 residues. Trimming took off 0 bases at V and 8 bases at J, with 11 bases between the two ends. This CDR3 is CAISESTRIYSPLHF. The CDR3 DNA follows: TGTGCCATCAGTGAGTCGACTCGGATATATTCACCCCTCCACTTT.

The genes are TRBV6-1 and TRBJ1-2; D possibly corresponds to TRBD1 (5 bases). Looked up from germline, CDR1 is MNHNS and CDR2 is SASEGT. V gave up 1 base and J gave up 6 bases, with 15 bases separating them. CDR3 size: 15 residues. The CDR3 region is CASSEEGPGRDGYTF. CDR3 bases: TGTGCCAGCAGTGAAGAGGGACCAGGGAGGGATGGCTACACCTTC.

The gene calls are TRBV2 and TRBJ1-2; D is uncertain. This CDR3 region has 14 residues. Trimming shortened V by 3 bases and J by 4 bases, and 12 bases separated the two germline ends. Germline V gene data show CDR1 as SNHLY and CDR2 as FYNNEI. The CDR3 here is CASSEVGDGYGYTF. CDR3 DNA sequence: TGTGCCAGCAGTGAGGTCGGGGATGGCTATGGCTACACCTTC.

V usage is TRBV28 and J usage is TRBJ1-2; 7 nucleotides line up with TRBD1. This CDR3 spans 15 amino acids. Trimming took 5 bases from V and 4 from J; bases not matched to a gene: 10. Germline V gene data show CDR1 as MDHEN and CDR2 as SYDVKM. The CDR3 DNA reads TGTGCCAGCAGTCAAACAGGGGCATGGGGCTATGGCTACACCTTC. Residues: CASSQTGAWGYGYTF.

This clone has only a few counts. The J gene is TRBJ2-2, the V gene TRBV10-3, with TRBD2 as a possible D gene (5 bases). Germline CDR1 ENHRY, CDR2 SYGVKD. The V gene lost 4 bases and the J gene lost 8 bases, with 5 bases spanning the gap. The length of the CDR3 is 11 residues. The CDR3 spells CAISAGGELFF. CDR3 bases: TGTGCCATCAGTGCGGGGGGGGAGCTGTTTTTT.

The chain has TRBV29-1 and TRBJ1-2; D unresolved. The CDR3 sequence is 11 residues long. Germline V lookup: CDR1 SQVTM, CDR2 ANQGSEA. Between the trimmed V and J ends, which lost 4 bases and 7 bases, there was a span of 10 bases. The CDR3 bases are TGCAGCGTTGTCCTCGAGGGTGGCTACACCTTC. Translation: CSVVLEGGYTF.

The gene calls are TRBV10-2 and TRBJ1-2; a weak D match, TRBD1 (5 bases). CDR1 and CDR2 from the germline V gene are WSHSY and SAAADI. This CDR3 contains 15 residues. V lost 3 bases to trimming and J lost 4 bases, with 15 bases between them. CDR3 bases: TGCGCCAGCAGTGATTTGACAGAATACCCCTATGGCTACACCTTC. Translating it yields CASSDLTEYPYGYTF.

V usage is TRBV9 and J usage is TRBJ2-1, with 9 nucleotides matching TRBD2. The V gene's germline CDR1 is SGDLS and CDR2 YYNGEE. J lost 7 bases, V lost 0 bases, and 8 bases had no gene match. The CDR3 consists of 16 residues. This CDR3 reads CASSVAGGRARNEQFF. In nucleotides, the CDR3 is TGTGCCAGCAGCGTAGCGGGCGGGAGGGCGAGGAATGAGCAGTTCTTC.

This chain uses TRBV28 with TRBJ1-5; TRBD1 agrees at 9 bases. With 7 bases clipped from V and 5 bases from J, the junction kept 9 bases outside the gene matches. The germline gives CDR1 MDHEN, CDR2 SYDVKM. The CDR3 length is 15 residues. The CDR3 region is CASIASGTGHQPQHF. CDR3 nucleotides: TGTGCCAGCATTGCCTCCGGGACAGGGCATCAGCCCCAGCATTTT.

The J gene is TRBJ1-1, the V gene TRBV5-4; 7 nucleotides align to TRBD1. Trimming cost V 0 bases and J 7 bases; bases outside gene matches: 6. This CDR3 has 14 residues. In germline, CDR1 is SGHNT, CDR2 YYREEE (reference sequence). CDR3 sequence: CASSLETGRREAFF. The CDR3 DNA follows: TGTGCCAGCAGCTTGGAGACAGGGCGCCGTGAAGCTTTCTTT.

The chain links TRBV27 to TRBJ1-1, with 7 bases lining up with TRBD1. Germline loops: CDR1 MNHEY, CDR2 SMNVEV (reference sequence). The CDR3 spans 13 residues. J lost 3 bases, V lost 5 bases, and 3 bases had no gene match. CDR3 residues: CASSRQGDTEAFF. The DNA for the CDR3 is TGTGCCAGCAGTCGACAGGGCGACACTGAAGCTTTCTTT.